This T cell receptor (beta chain) was identified during a study of CD8 T cells in ankylosing spondylitis. Study findings and constraints: Reportedly, significant enrichment of disease-linked clones occurred in matched ankylosing spondylitis synovial fluid. Disease-linked clones were found to be CD8+ and relatively rare in peripheral blood. Apparently characteristic of ankylosing spondylitis blood was a TCR beta motif (fewer than 10 highly homologous variants).

This clonotype was found many times. Its antigen remains unknown. Construction of TCR beta libraries was performed using quantitative 5'-RACE with molecular barcodes. In TCRdb, the 5' RACE reads were re-called with MiXCR into one record per CDR3 protein. Of some 71,000 distinct CDR3 sequences detected, 5.3% appear once; the ten largest clones hold about 2.2%. The CDR3 is 15 amino acids. Germline V gene sequence: CDR1 MNHEY, CDR2 SMNVEV (reference sequence). Unmatched junction bases numbered 11, after V lost 8 bases and J lost 7 bases. The V and J genes are TRBV27 and TRBJ2-1; TRBD2 matches 10 bases. This receptor was obtained from a male donor with ankylosing spondylitis or in good health (not recorded which). Sequencing was performed on blood, either unsorted or a sorted T cell fraction (not recorded which). The CDR3 is CASARGASGGNEQFF. Here the CDR3 DNA reads TGTGCCAGCGCCCGCGGGGCTAGCGGGGGAAATGAGCAGTTCTTC.